This T cell receptor (beta chain) originates from a study of OX40 agonist ivuxolimab in advanced cancers. V was pared by 4 bases and J by 6 bases, with 7 bases of the junction left unmatched. Per the germline V gene, CDR1 is MNHEY and CDR2 is SVGAGI. The CDR3 runs to 15 residues. TCRdb's table, derived via immunoSEQ multiplex PCR, lists solely in-frame clones and lacks some. The sample includes about 94,000 clones, less than 95% of them seen just once. This rearrangement joins TRBV6-5 to TRBJ1-5, with 9 nucleotides matching TRBD1. This sample comprised CD4+ or CD8+ T cells sorted from blood, obtained in a trial of the OX40 agonist ivuxolimab. The receptor was isolated from an adult with an advanced solid tumor such as melanoma, head and neck, liver or kidney cancer. CDR3 protein: CASSSRDRVRQPQHF. The CDR3 DNA reads TGTGCCAGCAGTTCCCGGGACAGGGTCCGTCAGCCCCAGCATTTT.